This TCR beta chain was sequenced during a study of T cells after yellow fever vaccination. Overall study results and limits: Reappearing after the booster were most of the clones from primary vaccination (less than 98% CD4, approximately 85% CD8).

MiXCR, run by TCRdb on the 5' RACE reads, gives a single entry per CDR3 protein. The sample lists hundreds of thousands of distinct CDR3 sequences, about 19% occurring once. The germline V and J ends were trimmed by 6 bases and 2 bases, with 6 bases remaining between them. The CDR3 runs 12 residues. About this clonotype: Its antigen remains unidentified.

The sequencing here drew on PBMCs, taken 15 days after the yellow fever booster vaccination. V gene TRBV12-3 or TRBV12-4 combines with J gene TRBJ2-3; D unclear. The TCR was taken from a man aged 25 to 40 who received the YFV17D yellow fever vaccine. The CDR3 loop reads CASSRHTDTQYF. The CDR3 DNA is TGTGCCAGCAGCAGGCACACAGATACGCAGTATTTT.